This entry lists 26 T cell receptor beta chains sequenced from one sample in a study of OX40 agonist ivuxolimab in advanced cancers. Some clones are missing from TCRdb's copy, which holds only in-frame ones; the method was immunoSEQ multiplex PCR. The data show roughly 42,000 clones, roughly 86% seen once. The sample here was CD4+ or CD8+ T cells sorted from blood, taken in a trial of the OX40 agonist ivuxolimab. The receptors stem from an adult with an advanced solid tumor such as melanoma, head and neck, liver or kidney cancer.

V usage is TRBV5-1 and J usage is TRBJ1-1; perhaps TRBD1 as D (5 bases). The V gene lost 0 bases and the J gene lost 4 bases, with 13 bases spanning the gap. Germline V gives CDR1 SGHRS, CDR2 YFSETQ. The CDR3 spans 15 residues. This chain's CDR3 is CASSLEGPGTTEAFF. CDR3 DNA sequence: TGCGCCAGCAGCTTGGAAGGTCCGGGGACCACTGAAGCTTTCTTT.

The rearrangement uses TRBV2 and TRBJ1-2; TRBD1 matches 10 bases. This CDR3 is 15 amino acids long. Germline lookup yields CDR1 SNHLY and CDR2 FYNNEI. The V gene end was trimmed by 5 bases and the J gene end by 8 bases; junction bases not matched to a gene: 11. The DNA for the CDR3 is TGTGCCAGCAGTTCTATGGGACAGGGGAGGGACGGCTACACCTTC. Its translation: CASSSMGQGRDGYTF.

CDR3 amino acids: CASGTGQEAFF. CDR3 nucleotide sequence: TGTGCCAGCGGCACGGGACAGGAAGCTTTCTTT. The chain links TRBV6-6 to TRBJ1-1, with 7 bases matching TRBD1. Per germline, CDR1 MNHNY and CDR2 SVGAGI (reference sequence). Losses at the gene ends were 8 bases for V and 8 bases for J; bases not matched to a gene: 5. The CDR3 consists of 11 residues.

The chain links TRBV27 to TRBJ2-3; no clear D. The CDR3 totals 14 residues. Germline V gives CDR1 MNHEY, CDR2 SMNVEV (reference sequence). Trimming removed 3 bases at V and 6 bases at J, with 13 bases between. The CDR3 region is CASSLSGFTDTQYF. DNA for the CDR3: TGTGCCAGCAGTTTGTCGGGTTTTACGGATACGCAGTATTTT.

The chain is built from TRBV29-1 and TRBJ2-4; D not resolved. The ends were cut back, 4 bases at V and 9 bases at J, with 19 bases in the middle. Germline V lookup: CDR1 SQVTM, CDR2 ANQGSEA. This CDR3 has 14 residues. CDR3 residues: CSVAVDGGFGIQYF. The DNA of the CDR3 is TGCAGCGTTGCGGTGGACGGCGGATTTGGCATTCAGTACTTC.

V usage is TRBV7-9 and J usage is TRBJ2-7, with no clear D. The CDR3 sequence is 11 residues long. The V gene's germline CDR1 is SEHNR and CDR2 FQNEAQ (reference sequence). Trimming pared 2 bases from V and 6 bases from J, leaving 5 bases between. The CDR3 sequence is CASSLTGEQYF. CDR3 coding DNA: TGTGCCAGCAGCTTAACCGGCGAGCAGTACTTC.

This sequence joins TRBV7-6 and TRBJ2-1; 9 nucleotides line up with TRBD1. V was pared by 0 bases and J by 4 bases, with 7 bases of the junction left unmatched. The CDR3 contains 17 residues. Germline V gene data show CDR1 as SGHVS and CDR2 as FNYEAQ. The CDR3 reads CASSLAPGQGPYNEQFF. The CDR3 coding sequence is TGTGCCAGCAGCTTAGCGCCGGGACAGGGCCCGTACAATGAGCAGTTCTTC.

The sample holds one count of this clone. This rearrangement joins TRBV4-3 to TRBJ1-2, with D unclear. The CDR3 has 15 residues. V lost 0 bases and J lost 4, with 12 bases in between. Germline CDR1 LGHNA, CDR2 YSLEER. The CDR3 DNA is TGCGCCAGCAGCCAAGATATAGACATTCTCTATGGCTACACCTTC. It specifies CASSQDIDILYGYTF.

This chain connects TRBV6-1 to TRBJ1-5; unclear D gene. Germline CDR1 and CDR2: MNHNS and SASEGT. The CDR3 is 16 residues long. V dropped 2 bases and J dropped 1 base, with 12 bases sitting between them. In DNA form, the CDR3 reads TGTGCCAGCAGTGAACAGGTAGCCCTCAGCAATCAGCCCCAGCATTTT. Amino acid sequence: CASSEQVALSNQPQHF.

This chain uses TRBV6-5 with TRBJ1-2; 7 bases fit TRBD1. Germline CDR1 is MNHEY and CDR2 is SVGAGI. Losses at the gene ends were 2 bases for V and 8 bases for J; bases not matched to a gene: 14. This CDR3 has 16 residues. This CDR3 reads CASSYAKMTGFEGYTF. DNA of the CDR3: TGTGCCAGCAGTTACGCAAAGATGACAGGGTTTGAAGGCTACACCTTC.

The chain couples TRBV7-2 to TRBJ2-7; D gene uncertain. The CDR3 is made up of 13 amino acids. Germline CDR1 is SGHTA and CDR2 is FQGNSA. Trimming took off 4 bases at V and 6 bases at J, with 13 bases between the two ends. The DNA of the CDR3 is TGTGCCAGCAGCTCCTATGGGCGGTCCGAGCAGTACTTC. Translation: CASSSYGRSEQYF.

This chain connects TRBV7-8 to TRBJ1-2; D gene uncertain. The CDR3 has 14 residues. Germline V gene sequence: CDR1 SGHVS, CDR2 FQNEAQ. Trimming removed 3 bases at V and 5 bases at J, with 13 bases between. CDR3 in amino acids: CASSFPGVPYGYTF. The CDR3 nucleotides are TGTGCCAGCAGCTTCCCGGGAGTTCCATATGGCTACACCTTC.

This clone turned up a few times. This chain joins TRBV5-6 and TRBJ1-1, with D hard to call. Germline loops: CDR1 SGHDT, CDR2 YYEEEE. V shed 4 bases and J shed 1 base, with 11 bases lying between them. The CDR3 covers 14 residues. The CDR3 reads CASSVPYGNTEAFF. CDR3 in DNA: TGTGCCAGCAGCGTGCCTTACGGGAACACTGAAGCTTTCTTT.

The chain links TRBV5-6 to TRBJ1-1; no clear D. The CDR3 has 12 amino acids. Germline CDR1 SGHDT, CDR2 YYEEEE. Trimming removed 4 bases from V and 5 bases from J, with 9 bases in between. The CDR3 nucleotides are TGTGCCAGCAGCCCCGGGAGGACTGAAGCTTTCTTT. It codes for CASSPGRTEAFF.

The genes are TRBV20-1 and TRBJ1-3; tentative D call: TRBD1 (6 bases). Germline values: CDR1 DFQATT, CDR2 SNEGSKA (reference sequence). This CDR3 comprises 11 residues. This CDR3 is CGRGSGNTIYF. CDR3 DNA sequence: TGCGGCAGGGGCTCTGGAAACACCATATATTTT.

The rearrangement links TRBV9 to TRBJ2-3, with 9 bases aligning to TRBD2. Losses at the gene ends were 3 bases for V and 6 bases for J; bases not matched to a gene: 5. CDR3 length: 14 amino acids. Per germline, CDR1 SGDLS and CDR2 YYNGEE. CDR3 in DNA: TGTGCCAGCAGCGAGGGGGGGACTAGCGATACGCAGTATTTT. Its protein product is CASSEGGTSDTQYF.

CDR3 protein: CASRTGPAWEKLFF. Here the CDR3 DNA reads TGCGCCAGCAGAACCGGGCCGGCTTGGGAAAAACTGTTTTTT. The chain combines TRBV5-1 with TRBJ1-4; D gene unclear. Germline assignment: CDR1 SGHRS and CDR2 YFSETQ. The length of the CDR3 is 14 residues. Trimming shortened V by 5 bases and J by 8 bases, and 16 bases separated the two germline ends.

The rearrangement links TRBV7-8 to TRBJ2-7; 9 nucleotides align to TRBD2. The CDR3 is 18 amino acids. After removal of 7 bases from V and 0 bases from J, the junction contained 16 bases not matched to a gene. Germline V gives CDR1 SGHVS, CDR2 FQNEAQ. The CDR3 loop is CASIQGVSAGGSSYEQYF. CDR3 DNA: TGTGCCAGCATCCAAGGGGTCTCAGCGGGGGGTTCCTCCTACGAGCAGTACTTC.

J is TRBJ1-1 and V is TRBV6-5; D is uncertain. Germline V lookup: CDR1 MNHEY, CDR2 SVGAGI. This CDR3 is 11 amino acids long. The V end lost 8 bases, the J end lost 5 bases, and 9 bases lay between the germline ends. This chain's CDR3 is CASAHTTEAFF. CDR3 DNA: TGTGCCAGCGCCCACACTACTGAAGCTTTCTTT.

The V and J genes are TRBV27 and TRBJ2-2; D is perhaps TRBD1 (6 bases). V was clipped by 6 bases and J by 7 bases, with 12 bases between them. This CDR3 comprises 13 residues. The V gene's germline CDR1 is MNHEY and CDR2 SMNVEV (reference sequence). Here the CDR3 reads CASSWGRGGELFF. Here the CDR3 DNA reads TGTGCCAGCAGCTGGGGGCGAGGCGGGGAGCTGTTTTTT.

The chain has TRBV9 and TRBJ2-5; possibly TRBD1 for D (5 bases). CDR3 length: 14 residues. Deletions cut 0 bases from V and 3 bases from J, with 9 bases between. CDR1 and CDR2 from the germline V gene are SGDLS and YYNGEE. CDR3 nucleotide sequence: TGTGCCAGCAGCGTAGGATCCAGGGAAGAGACCCAGTACTTC. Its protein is CASSVGSREETQYF.

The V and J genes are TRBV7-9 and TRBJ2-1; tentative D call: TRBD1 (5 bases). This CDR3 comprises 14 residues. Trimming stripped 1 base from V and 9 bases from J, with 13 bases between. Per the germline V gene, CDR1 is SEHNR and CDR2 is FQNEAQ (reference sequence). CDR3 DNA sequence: TGTGCCAGCAGCTTAGGTCAGGGTTTTGGTGAGCAGTTCTTC. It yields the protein CASSLGQGFGEQFF.

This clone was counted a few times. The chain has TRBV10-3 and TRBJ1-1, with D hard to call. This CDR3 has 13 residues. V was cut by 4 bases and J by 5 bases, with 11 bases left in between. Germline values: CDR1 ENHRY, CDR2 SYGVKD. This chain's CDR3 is CAISVGGETEAFF. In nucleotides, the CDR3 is TGTGCCATCAGTGTGGGCGGCGAGACTGAAGCTTTCTTT.

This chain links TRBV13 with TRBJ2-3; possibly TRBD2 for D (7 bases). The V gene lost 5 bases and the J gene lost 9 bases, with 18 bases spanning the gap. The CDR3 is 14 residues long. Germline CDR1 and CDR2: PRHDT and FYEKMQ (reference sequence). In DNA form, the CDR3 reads TGTGCCAGCAGCCCCTGGGGGGGGCAAGGGACGCAGTATTTT. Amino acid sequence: CASSPWGGQGTQYF. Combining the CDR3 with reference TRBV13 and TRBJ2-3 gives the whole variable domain AAGVIQSPRHLIKEKRETATLKCYPIPRHDTVYWYQQGPGQDPQFLISFYEKMQSDKGSIPDRFSAQQFSDYHSELNMSSLELGDSALYFCASSPWGGQGTQYFGPGTRLTVL.

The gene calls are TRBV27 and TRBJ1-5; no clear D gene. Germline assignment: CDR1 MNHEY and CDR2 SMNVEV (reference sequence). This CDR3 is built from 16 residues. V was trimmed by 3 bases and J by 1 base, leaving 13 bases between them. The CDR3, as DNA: TGTGCCAGCAGTTTTTCAAGCAGAAGGAGCAATCAGCCCCAGCATTTT. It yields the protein CASSFSSRRSNQPQHF.

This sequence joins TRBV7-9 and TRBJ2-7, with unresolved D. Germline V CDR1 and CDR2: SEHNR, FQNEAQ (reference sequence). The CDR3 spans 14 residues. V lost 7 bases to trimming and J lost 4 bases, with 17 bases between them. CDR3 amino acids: CASTQRPGMYEQYF. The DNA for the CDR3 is TGTGCCAGCACCCAAAGGCCAGGAATGTACGAGCAGTACTTC.